The T cell receptor (beta chain) under discussion was sequenced for a study of blood T cell repertoires in COVID-19. Study-level information: Material from acute and convalescent COVID-19 was sourced from the United States, Italy and Spain. The cDNA or gDNA used as material had been derived from T cells, B-cell-depleted T cells, or PBMCs.

In the authors' methods: Reference gene primer amplification gave nucleated cell count estimates. The protocol was immunoSEQ multiplex PCR, while the TCRdb copy is restricted to in-frame clones and leaves out a portion. That table furnishes V, J and clone size, whereas the DNA furnished D and trimming. Of about 160,000 clones in the sample, roughly 84% were seen once. The CDR3 length is 13 residues. Trimming removed 5 bases from V and 4 bases from J, with 14 bases in between. Germline V gives CDR1 GTSNPN, CDR2 SVGIG (reference sequence). Sequencing input: peripheral blood. This TCR was sampled from a man in his forties with acute or convalescent COVID-19. The J gene is TRBJ1-1, the V gene TRBV30, with D possibly being TRBD1 (5 bases). Written as DNA, the CDR3 is TGTGCCTGGGCGATGGGGCCTGGCACTGAAGCTTTCTTT. Translating gives CAWAMGPGTEAFF.